The present T cell receptor (beta chain) was sequenced within a study of T cell repertoires in cytomegalovirus infection. Study in general: It was the public TCR beta signatures that indicated both CMV infection and matching HLA type. Study results and caveats: Clonotypes of TCR beta that were HLA-C-restricted and CMV-specific dominated the ex vivo response. Totalled public TCR beta family frequency picked out people who carried CMV plus the relevant HLA.

This clonotype turned up a few times. What it binds is not known. MiXCR was run by TCRdb on the reads, yielding one entry per CDR3 protein. The repertoire consists of around 530,000 distinct CDR3 sequences, with 26% occurring once and the leading ten covering around 13%. This CDR3 is built from 14 residues. The junction had 5 bases not matched to a gene; V was cut back by 8 bases and J by 2 bases. CDR1 and CDR2 (germline): ENHRY, SYGVKD. The material sequenced was PBMCs. The rearrangement uses TRBV10-3 and TRBJ2-5, with 10 bases identical to TRBD2. This clonotype was sampled from a human donor in good health (CMV status not recorded). Some clones in this sample may be carry-over from other donors' samples. The CDR3 DNA reads TGTGCCATCTCACTAGCGGGGACGCAAGAGACCCAGTACTTC. Its translation: CAISLAGTQETQYF.